The 28 T cell receptor beta chains below were found in one sample sequenced in a study of CD8 T cells in Susac syndrome. Reverse transcription of about 0.5 to 1 ug RNA was carried out with random hexamers. Via MiXCR, TCRdb re-called the immunoSEQ multiplex PCR reads, giving one row per CDR3 protein. The sample shows 150,000 to 200,000 distinct CDR3 sequences, just under 95% of them seen only once. The specimen was CD4+ T cells from PBMCs. These receptors all stem from a human donor in good health.

This clonotype was found once. The chain employs TRBV9 and TRBJ1-5, with D perhaps TRBD1 (6 bases). The CDR3 length is 13 residues. Germline V CDR1 and CDR2: SGDLS, YYNGEE. Deletions cut 2 bases from V and 7 bases from J, with 10 bases between. CDR3 loop: CASSVAGEQPQHF. In nucleotides, the CDR3 is TGTGCCAGCAGCGTGGCAGGGGAGCAGCCCCAGCATTTT.

The V and J genes are TRBV9 and TRBJ1-6; D might be TRBD1 (5 bases). Trimming stripped 2 bases from V and 10 bases from J, with 10 bases between. This CDR3 region has 13 residues. Per the germline V gene, CDR1 is SGDLS and CDR2 is YYNGEE. In nucleotides, the CDR3 is TGTGCCAGCAGCGTTGACAGTTTATCACCCCTCCACTTT. This encodes CASSVDSLSPLHF. The variable domain in full, completed from reference TRBV9 and TRBJ1-6, reads DSGVTQTPKHLITATGQRVTLRCSPRSGDLSVYWYQQSLDQGLQFLIQYYNGEERAKGNILERFSAQQFPDLHSELNLSSLELGDSALYFCASSVDSLSPLHFGNGTRLTVT.

J is TRBJ2-5 and V is TRBV2, with D unclear. The CDR3 totals 14 residues. Germline V gives CDR1 SNHLY, CDR2 FYNNEI. V gave up 3 bases and J gave up 1 base, with 9 bases separating them. CDR3 loop: CASSDSRIQETQYF. The CDR3, as DNA: TGTGCCAGCAGTGACAGTCGGATCCAAGAGACCCAGTACTTC.

The J gene is TRBJ1-2, the V gene TRBV4-3; no reliable D call. CDR3 length equals 14 residues. V shed 3 bases and J shed 4 bases, with 12 bases lying between them. CDR1 is LGHNA, CDR2 YSLEER, per germline. The CDR3 DNA follows: TGCGCCAGCAGCCAGGACCGAACGTCCTATGGCTACACCTTC. Its translation: CASSQDRTSYGYTF.

J is TRBJ2-1 and V is TRBV19, with TRBD1 as a possible D gene (6 bases). The V end was cut by 10 bases, the J end by 2 bases, with 12 bases between. The CDR3 length is 13 residues. CDR1 is LNHDA, CDR2 SQIVND, per germline (reference sequence). Written as DNA, the CDR3 is TGTGCCACTCAGGGGAACCCCTACAATGAGCAGTTCTTC. It encodes CATQGNPYNEQFF.

CDR3 in amino acids: CSVYTGDEKLFF. CDR3 sequence (DNA): TGCAGCGTATACACAGGGGATGAAAAACTGTTTTTT. This sequence joins TRBV29-1 and TRBJ1-4; 7 bases map to TRBD1. CDR3 length: 12 residues. The germline V gene encodes CDR1 SQVTM and CDR2 ANQGSEA. The ends lost 6 bases at V and 6 bases at J; junction bases unmatched: 4.

The chain links TRBV28 to TRBJ2-3; 7 nucleotides line up with TRBD2. CDR3 length equals 14 residues. From germline, CDR1 is MDHEN and CDR2 SYDVKM. V shed 3 bases, J shed 7 bases, and the junction held 7 bases outside the gene matches. CDR3 in amino acids: CASSLGGATYTQYF. The CDR3, as DNA: TGTGCCAGCAGTTTGGGAGGGGCCACGTATACGCAGTATTTT. Looking up the rest from reference TRBV28 and TRBJ2-3 gives the full variable domain: DVKVTQSSRYLVKRTGEKVFLECVQDMDHENMFWYRQDPGLGLRLIYFSYDVKMKEKGDIPEGYSVSREKKERFSLILESASTNQTSMYLCASSLGGATYTQYFGPGTRLTVL.

This clonotype appeared a single time. This chain links TRBV14 with TRBJ2-5, with TRBD2 as a possible D gene (6 bases). The CDR3 contains 16 residues. Germline CDR1 and CDR2: SGHDN and FVKESK. The germline V and J ends were trimmed by 3 bases and 0 bases, with 14 bases remaining between them. The CDR3 coding sequence is TGTGCCAGCAGCCAGTCGGGGGTCGGCTACCAAGAGACCCAGTACTTC. This gives the protein CASSQSGVGYQETQYF. The entire variable domain, with the rest obtained from reference TRBV14 and TRBJ2-5, is as follows: EAGVTQFPSHSVIEKGQTVTLRCDPISGHDNLYWYRRVMGKEIKFLLHFVKESKQDESGMPNNRFLAERTGGTYSTLKVQPAELEDSGVYFCASSQSGVGYQETQYFGPGTRLLVL.

The V and J genes are TRBV29-1 and TRBJ2-3; D remains unclear. This CDR3 is built from 12 residues. Germline CDR1 reads SQVTM; CDR2 reads ANQGSEA. V lost 7 bases and J lost 0, with 8 bases in between. The CDR3 here is CSGSQSTDTQYF. The CDR3 DNA reads TGCAGCGGGTCCCAGAGCACAGATACGCAGTATTTT.

This chain connects TRBV5-4 to TRBJ2-1; tentative D call: TRBD1 (7 bases). With 4 bases removed from V and 5 bases from J, the gap between germline ends came to 19 bases. This CDR3 contains 16 residues. Looked up from germline, CDR1 is SGHNT and CDR2 is YYREEE (reference sequence). The CDR3 protein is CASSPRGGLANNEQFF. As DNA, the CDR3 is TGTGCCAGCAGCCCCCGAGGGGGCCTAGCGAACAATGAGCAGTTCTTC.

This chain's CDR3 is CAFTRTVHSYEQYF. The CDR3 DNA reads TGTGCCTTTACAAGGACGGTCCACTCCTACGAGCAGTACTTC. The J gene is TRBJ2-7, the V gene TRBV30; the D is unclear. Trimming removed 7 bases at V and 0 bases at J, with 16 bases between. The CDR3 totals 14 residues. In germline, CDR1 is GTSNPN, CDR2 SVGIG (reference sequence). The full variable domain, in which reference TRBV30 and TRBJ2-7 provide the parts outside the CDR3, is SQTIHQWPATLVQPVGSPLSLECTVEGTSNPNLYWYRQAAGRGLQLLFYSVGIGQISSEVPQNLSASRPQDRQFILSSKKLLLSDSGFYLCAFTRTVHSYEQYFGPGTRLTVT.

The chain employs TRBV25-1 and TRBJ1-2; the D is unclear. Germline values: CDR1 MGHDK, CDR2 SYGVNS. This CDR3 is 14 amino acids long. V was trimmed by 5 bases and J by 7 bases, leaving 17 bases between them. The CDR3 region is CASSNPRGPSGYTF. Written as DNA, the CDR3 is TGTGCCAGCAGTAACCCCCGAGGGCCCTCTGGCTACACCTTC.

This chain connects TRBV20-1 to TRBJ2-1; possible D gene TRBD2, 6 bases. This CDR3 contains 15 residues. Germline values: CDR1 DFQATT, CDR2 SNEGSKA (reference sequence). V was cut by 2 bases and J by 4 bases, with 15 bases left in between. CDR3: CSARRGAGRYNEQFF. CDR3 sequence (DNA): TGCAGTGCTAGAAGAGGGGCAGGGAGGTACAATGAGCAGTTCTTC.

The chain carries TRBV20-1 and TRBJ2-1; 14 bases fit TRBD2. J lost 5 bases, V lost 6 bases, and 9 bases had no gene match. Per the germline V gene, CDR1 is DFQATT and CDR2 is SNEGSKA (reference sequence). This CDR3 region has 16 residues. CDR3 nucleotide sequence: TGCAGTGCAAGGACTAGCGGGGGGCCCACTCACAATGAGCAGTTCTTC. Amino acids: CSARTSGGPTHNEQFF.

This clonotype was seen a single time. The chain couples TRBV27 to TRBJ1-1; D is ambiguous. V was cut by 5 bases and J by 4 bases, with 8 bases left in between. The CDR3 consists of 12 residues. CDR1 and CDR2 from the germline V gene are MNHEY and SMNVEV (reference sequence). The CDR3 region is CASSRWGTEAFF. The CDR3 nucleotides are TGTGCCAGCAGTCGCTGGGGCACTGAAGCTTTCTTT.

This chain connects TRBV7-2 to TRBJ1-6; D is undetermined. This CDR3 spans 12 amino acids. The germline V gene encodes CDR1 SGHTA and CDR2 FQGNSA. Deletions cut 0 bases from V and 8 bases from J, with 2 bases between. This CDR3 is CASSLADSPLHF. Written as DNA, the CDR3 is TGTGCCAGCAGCTTAGCAGATTCACCCCTCCACTTT.

V usage is TRBV3-1 and J usage is TRBJ2-1, with no clear D. The CDR3 consists of 13 residues. Germline loops: CDR1 LGHDT, CDR2 YNNKEL (reference sequence). The germline V and J ends were trimmed by 3 bases and 6 bases, with 9 bases remaining between them. The CDR3 loop is CASSQGILNEQFF. The CDR3 DNA reads as TGTGCCAGCAGCCAGGGCATTCTCAATGAGCAGTTCTTC.

V is TRBV6-2 or TRBV6-3 and J is TRBJ2-5; D gene ambiguous. The CDR3 runs to 11 residues. Germline V CDR1 and CDR2: MNHEY, SVGEGT. The ends were cut back, 0 bases at V and 7 bases at J, with 3 bases in the middle. The chain's CDR3 is CASSYSGTQYF. As DNA, the CDR3 is TGTGCCAGCAGTTACTCTGGGACCCAGTACTTC.

This clonotype was counted between two and nine times. The chain uses TRBV6-5 and TRBJ2-5; D is unresolved. Germline loops: CDR1 MNHEY, CDR2 SVGAGI. The length of the CDR3 is 12 residues. V gave up 4 bases and J gave up 1 base, with 4 bases separating them. The CDR3 bases are TGTGCCAGCAGTTCGGCCCAAGAGACCCAGTACTTC. Amino acid sequence: CASSSAQETQYF.

The V call is TRBV15, the J call TRBJ2-7, with 9 positions matching TRBD1. CDR3 size: 16 residues. CDR1 is LNHNV and CDR2 is YYDKDF in the germline V gene (reference sequence). V was clipped by 0 bases and J by 6 bases; unmatched bases: 9. The CDR3 bases are TGTGCCACCAGCAGAGAAACCCCGGGACAGGGAGTCGAGCAGTACTTC. The encoded protein is CATSRETPGQGVEQYF.

This rearrangement joins TRBV5-1 to TRBJ2-6, with TRBD1 as a possible D gene (6 bases). This CDR3 contains 19 residues. Germline V gives CDR1 SGHRS, CDR2 YFSETQ. The germline V and J ends were trimmed by 0 bases and 0 bases, with 16 bases remaining between them. CDR3 coding DNA: TGCGCCAGCAGCTTGGACTCTAGGACAGTCCTCTCTGGGGCCAACGTCCTGACTTTC. It yields the protein CASSLDSRTVLSGANVLTF.

This chain joins TRBV24-1 and TRBJ2-1; D gene uncertain. The CDR3 extends over 15 amino acids. V was cut by 2 bases and J by 6 bases, with 13 bases left in between. Germline CDR1 is KGHDR and CDR2 is SFDVKD. As DNA, the CDR3 is TGTGCCACCAGTGATTCAAGGGCCCGCAGCAATGAGCAGTTCTTC. This encodes CATSDSRARSNEQFF.

This clonotype was seen a handful of times. The V call is TRBV12-3 or TRBV12-4, the J call TRBJ2-3; 8 bases map to TRBD2. Germline trimming cut 8 bases from V and 3 bases from J; bases unmatched to any gene: 4. The CDR3 loop spans 13 amino acids. DNA of the CDR3: TGTGCCAGCCGGGGGGGCGGGACAGATACGCAGTATTTT. This codes for CASRGGGTDTQYF.

The chain combines TRBV25-1 with TRBJ2-1; 8 positions match TRBD2. Germline V gene sequence: CDR1 MGHDK, CDR2 SYGVNS. The CDR3 has 16 residues. Trimming removed 4 bases from V and 0 bases from J; junction bases left unmatched: 5. CDR3 sequence reads: CASSGERGSSYNEQFF. As DNA, the CDR3 is TGTGCCAGCAGTGGGGAGCGGGGGAGCTCCTACAATGAGCAGTTCTTC.

The chain combines TRBV7-2 with TRBJ2-3; D might be TRBD1 (6 bases). CDR1 is SGHTA and CDR2 is FQGNSA in the germline V gene. V was shortened by 3 bases and J by 6 bases, with 13 bases between the two germline ends. The CDR3 totals 14 residues. The CDR3 DNA reads as TGTGCCAGCAGCTTCTCGACAGGCGGGGATACGCAGTATTTT. It yields the protein CASSFSTGGDTQYF.

The chain combines TRBV30 with TRBJ1-6; TRBD1 might be the D (6 bases). V was clipped by 4 bases and J by 10 bases, with 11 bases between them. Germline assignment: CDR1 GTSNPN and CDR2 SVGIG (reference sequence). CDR3 length: 12 amino acids. The CDR3 here is CAWTGGGSPLHF. CDR3 coding DNA: TGTGCCTGGACGGGGGGCGGATCACCCCTCCACTTT. Filled out from reference TRBV30 and TRBJ1-6, the complete variable domain reads SQTIHQWPATLVQPVGSPLSLECTVEGTSNPNLYWYRQAAGRGLQLLFYSVGIGQISSEVPQNLSASRPQDRQFILSSKKLLLSDSGFYLCAWTGGGSPLHFGNGTRLTVT.

This clonotype was observed a single time. This chain connects TRBV20-1 to TRBJ1-5; D call uncertain. Germline V gene lookup returns CDR1 DFQATT and CDR2 SNEGSKA (reference sequence). V was clipped by 7 bases and J by 0 bases, with 10 bases between them. CDR3 length: 13 residues. The DNA for the CDR3 is TGCAGTGGGGCCCGGGATAGCAATCAGCCCCAGCATTTT. Its protein is CSGARDSNQPQHF.

This rearrangement joins TRBV14 to TRBJ2-5; unclear D gene. V shed 0 bases and J shed 1 base, with 6 bases lying between them. The length of the CDR3 is 14 residues. The germline V gene has CDR1 SGHDN and CDR2 FVKESK. DNA for the CDR3: TGTGCCAGCAGCCAAGACTTGGGCCAAGAGACCCAGTACTTC. As protein: CASSQDLGQETQYF.